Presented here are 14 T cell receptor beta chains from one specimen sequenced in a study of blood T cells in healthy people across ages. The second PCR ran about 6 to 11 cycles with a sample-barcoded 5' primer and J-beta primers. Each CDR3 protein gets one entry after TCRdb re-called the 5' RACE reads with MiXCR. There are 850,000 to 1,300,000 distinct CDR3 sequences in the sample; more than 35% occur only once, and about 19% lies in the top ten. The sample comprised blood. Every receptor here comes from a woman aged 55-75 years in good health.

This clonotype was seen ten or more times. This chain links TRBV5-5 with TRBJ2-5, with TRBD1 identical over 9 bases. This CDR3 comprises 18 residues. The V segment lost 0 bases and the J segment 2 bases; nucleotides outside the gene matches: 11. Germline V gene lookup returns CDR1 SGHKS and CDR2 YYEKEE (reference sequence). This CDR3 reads CASSLAFWGTGIQETQYF. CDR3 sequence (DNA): TGTGCCAGCAGCTTGGCCTTCTGGGGGACAGGGATACAAGAGACCCAGTACTTC.

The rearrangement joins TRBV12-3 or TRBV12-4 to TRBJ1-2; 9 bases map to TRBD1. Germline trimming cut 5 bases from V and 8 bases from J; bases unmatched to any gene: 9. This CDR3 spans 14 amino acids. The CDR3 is CASSPTGGEPGYTF. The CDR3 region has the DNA TGTGCCAGCAGTCCGACAGGGGGGGAGCCGGGCTACACCTTC.

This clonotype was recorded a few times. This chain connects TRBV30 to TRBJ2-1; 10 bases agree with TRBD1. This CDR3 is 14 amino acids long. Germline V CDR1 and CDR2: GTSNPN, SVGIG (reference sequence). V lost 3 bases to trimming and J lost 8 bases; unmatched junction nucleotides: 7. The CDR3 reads CAWSAGTGVHEQFF. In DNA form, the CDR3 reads TGTGCCTGGAGCGCCGGGACAGGGGTCCATGAGCAGTTCTTC.

The CDR3 is CASSLESGDTQYF. The CDR3 DNA reads TGTGCCAGCAGCTTAGAGAGTGGGGATACGCAGTATTTT. The V gene is TRBV11-3, the J gene TRBJ2-3; D unresolved. This CDR3 has 13 residues. The V and J ends lost 0 bases and 6 bases respectively, with 7 bases between them. CDR1 is SGHNT and CDR2 is YENEEA in the germline V gene.

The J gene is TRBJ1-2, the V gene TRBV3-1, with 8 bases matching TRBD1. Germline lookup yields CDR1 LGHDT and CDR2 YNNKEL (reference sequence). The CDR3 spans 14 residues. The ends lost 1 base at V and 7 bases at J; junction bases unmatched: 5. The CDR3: CASSQGLTGAGYTF. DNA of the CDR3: TGTGCCAGCAGCCAAGGATTGACAGGGGCTGGCTACACCTTC.

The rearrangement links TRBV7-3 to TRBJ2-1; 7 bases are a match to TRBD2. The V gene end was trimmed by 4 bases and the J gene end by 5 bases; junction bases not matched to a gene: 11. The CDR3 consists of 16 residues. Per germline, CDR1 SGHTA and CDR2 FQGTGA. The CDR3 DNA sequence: TGTGCCAGCAGCTCACTAGGTGGGCGGGAGAACAATGAGCAGTTCTTC. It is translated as CASSSLGGRENNEQFF.

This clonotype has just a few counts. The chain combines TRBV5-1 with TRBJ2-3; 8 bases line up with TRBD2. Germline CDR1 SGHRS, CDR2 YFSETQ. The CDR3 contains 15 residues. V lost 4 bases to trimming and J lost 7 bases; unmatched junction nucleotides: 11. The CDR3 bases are TGCGCCAGCAGCCTTCCGGGGGGGGACGGCAATACGCAGTATTTT. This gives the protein CASSLPGGDGNTQYF.

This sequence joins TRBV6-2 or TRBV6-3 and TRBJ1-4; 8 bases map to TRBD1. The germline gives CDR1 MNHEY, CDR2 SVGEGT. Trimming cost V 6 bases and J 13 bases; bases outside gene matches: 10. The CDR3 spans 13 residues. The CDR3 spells CASSKDRDGRLFF. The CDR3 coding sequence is TGTGCCAGCAGCAAGGACAGGGACGGAAGACTGTTTTTT.

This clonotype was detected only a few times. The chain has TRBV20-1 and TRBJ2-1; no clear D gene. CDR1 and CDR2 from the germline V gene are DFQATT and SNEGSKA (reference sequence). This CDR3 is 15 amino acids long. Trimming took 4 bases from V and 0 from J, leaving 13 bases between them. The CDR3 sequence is CSATEAEGSYNEQFF. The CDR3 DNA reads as TGCAGTGCTACCGAGGCGGAAGGCTCCTACAATGAGCAGTTCTTC.

CDR3 in DNA: TGTGCCATCAGTGAGTCAGGAGGACTAGCGGGAGACGAGCAGTACTTC. Translating it yields CAISESGGLAGDEQYF. This chain connects TRBV10-3 to TRBJ2-4; 13 bases fit TRBD2. The J call is doubtful: the DNA matches TRBJ2-7 better. This CDR3 spans 16 amino acids. The V gene's germline CDR1 is ENHRY and CDR2 SYGVKD.

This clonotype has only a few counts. The CDR3 reads CASSQEGSNYGYTF. CDR3 bases: TGTGCCAGCAGCCAAGAAGGAAGTAACTATGGCTACACCTTC. The rearrangement uses TRBV4-2 and TRBJ1-2; D not certain. Trimming pared 0 bases from V and 1 base from J, leaving 6 bases between. This CDR3 is 14 amino acids long. Germline V lookup: CDR1 LGHNA, CDR2 YNFKEQ.

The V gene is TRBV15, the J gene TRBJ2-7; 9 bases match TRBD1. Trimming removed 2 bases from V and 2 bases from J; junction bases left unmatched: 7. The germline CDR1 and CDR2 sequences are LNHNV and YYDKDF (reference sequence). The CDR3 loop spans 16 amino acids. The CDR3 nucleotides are TGTGCCACCAGCAGACGGACAGGGGCCCTTCCCTACGAGCAGTACTTC. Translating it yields CATSRRTGALPYEQYF. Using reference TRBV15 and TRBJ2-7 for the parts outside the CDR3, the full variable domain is DAMVIQNPRYQVTQFGKPVTLSCSQTLNHNVMYWYQQKSSQAPKLLFHYYDKDFNNEADTPDNFQSRRPNTSFCFLDIRSPGLGDTAMYLCATSRRTGALPYEQYFGPGTRLTVT.

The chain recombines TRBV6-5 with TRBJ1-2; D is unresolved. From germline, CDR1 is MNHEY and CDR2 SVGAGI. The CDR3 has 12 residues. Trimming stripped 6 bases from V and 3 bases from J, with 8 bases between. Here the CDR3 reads CASRSVDYGYTF. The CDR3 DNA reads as TGTGCCAGCAGGTCTGTAGACTATGGCTACACCTTC.

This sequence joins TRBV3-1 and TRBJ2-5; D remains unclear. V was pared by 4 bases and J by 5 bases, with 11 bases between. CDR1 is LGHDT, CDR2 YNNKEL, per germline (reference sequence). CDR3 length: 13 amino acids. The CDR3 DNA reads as TGTGCCAGCAGCCTTGACCAACGGGAGACCCAGTACTTC. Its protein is CASSLDQRETQYF.